This T cell receptor beta chain is drawn from a study of regulatory T cells in long-lasting Graves disease. Across the whole study: Disease was considered persistent Graves' disease after over 5 years of antithyroid drugs (with positive TSH receptor antibodies).

The time point is: persistent/refractory GD, antithyroid drugs over 5 years with positive TRAb. After RNA was extracted from PBMCs, the TCR library was made from it. This clonotype was detected only a few times. The TCR beta library used iRepertoire HTBI primers with Arm-PCR amplification of CDR3. TCRdb re-analysed the multiplex PCR reads in MiXCR, keeping a single row per CDR3 protein. This table holds about 660,000 distinct CDR3 sequences, about 32% found once. This CDR3 has 15 amino acids. V was trimmed by 6 bases and J by 6 bases, leaving 20 bases between them. CDR1 MNHNS and CDR2 SASEGT come from the germline V gene.

The source was peripheral blood mononuclear cells (PBMCs), collected when the disease was refractory, from a patient treated with antithyroid drugs. The clonotype originates from a female donor with Graves disease. The chain has TRBV6-1 and TRBJ1-2; D is possibly TRBD1 (6 bases). The CDR3 here is CASREVWGGADGYTF. CDR3 nucleotide sequence: TGTGCCAGCAGAGAGGTCTGGGGGGGCGCGGATGGCTACACCTTC.